This T cell receptor beta chain was found in a study of T cell responses to AZD1222 COVID-19 vaccine. Overall study results and limits: Spike-specific TCR breadth and depth grew following two AZD1222 doses. Clonal diversity was possibly underestimated, and the donors were mostly white British, with more females.

Profiled with immunoSEQ multiplex PCR; TCRdb holds only in-frame clones, not every one. The sample has around 160,000 clones; about 90% are singletons. With regard to this clone: Its matching antigen is unknown.

Trimming shortened V by 1 base and J by 4 bases, and 12 bases separated the two germline ends. Germline CDR1 KGHSH, CDR2 LQKENI. The CDR3 contains 15 residues. This rearrangement joins TRBV18 to TRBJ2-3; TRBD1 or TRBD2 may be the D gene (5 bases each). Sequences were derived from peripheral blood, sampled on day 0 of AZD1222 vaccination. This clonotype was obtained from an adult in good health. Here the CDR3 reads CASSPQGRRSDTQYF. The CDR3 DNA sequence: TGTGCCAGCTCACCACAGGGGCGGAGGTCAGATACGCAGTATTTT.